Detailed here is one T cell receptor (beta chain). It lacks a known antigen. Base qualities are missing; no much larger clone stands one base away. Library preparation was by the immunoSEQ multiplex PCR assay. The original methods were these. A statistical classification framework was built for diagnosing cytomegalovirus status from the catalog of TCR beta chain sequences. Held by TCRdb, this immuneACCESS table contains in-frame sequences only and omits some clones. Under half of the omission traces to an unresolved V gene where checked; the cause of the rest is unknown. V and J calls and clone size follow that table, whereas D and trimming were derived from the DNA. Recorded for this sample are over 70,000 clones; roughly 90% of them occurred a single time. 3.5% to 4% of the sample lies in the top ten. The data originate from a study of cytomegalovirus exposure and HLA in healthy donors (dated by TCRdb to 2016 to 2017). Regarding the research as a whole: A later analysis indicated that the 120 validation repertoires were generated on the platform also employed for the roughly 720 repertoires of the first cohort. The study aimed to test whether cataloging public T cell receptors could reveal signatures of past pathogen exposure. Along with the roughly 610-subject first cohort, a separate validation cohort of over a hundred different subjects was used. To predict cytomegalovirus infection status, the study combined high-throughput TCR immunosequencing, statistical association of individual TCRs with disease status, and machine learning. Broad study findings and their caveats: The validation cohort had no HLA typing available for a later analysis, so co-occurrence within that cohort was assessed over all 120 or so repertoires. In vitro tests confirmed that three of the cytomegalovirus-associated TCR beta chains recognize cytomegalovirus antigens. Most TCR sequences were seen in very few donors, while some public TCRs were found in many individuals. In a later analysis, TCRs clustered in the first cohort were found to also tend to co-occur in the 120 validation repertoires, with roughly 93% of cluster scores above 0. A total of about 180 TCR beta chains were listed by the study as associated with cytomegalovirus. In both the original and validation cohorts, the classifier was reported to diagnose cytomegalovirus status with high specificity and sensitivity. The authors suggested that the approach could potentially be extended to other disease states and immunological phenotypes.

Separate from the roughly 700-subject first cohort, the validation cohort of roughly 110 subjects was the group to which the donors belonged. V and J lose 4 bases and 1 base, and a span of 11 bases separates them. Reading from cysteine to phenylalanine, the CDR3 counts 15 amino acids. Here the CDR3 DNA is all that survives: 45 bases in frame from base 1. CDR1 and CDR2 were assigned from the germline V gene as SGHRS and YFSETQ. The rearranged segments are TRBV5-1 and TRBJ2-2; no confident D gene assignment can be made. The TCR originated in a woman aged 18-29 years in good health and CMV-seropositive. The sequenced material came from PBMCs. CDR3 loop: CASSPIGQNTGELFF. The DNA sequence reads TGCGCCAGCAGCCCGATCGGTCAGAACACCGGGGAGCTGTTTTTT.